Presented here are 11 T cell receptor beta chains from one specimen sequenced in a study of T cells after yellow fever vaccination. TCRdb used MiXCR to reprocess the 5' RACE reads, holding one entry per CDR3 protein. The profile covers 250,000 to 400,000 distinct CDR3 sequences, with 4.1% appearing a single time and about 26% taken by the ten largest. The starting material was PBMCs, obtained 5 days after the yellow fever booster vaccination. All receptors derive from a man aged 18 to 35 who received the YFV17D yellow fever vaccine.

In its sample, this clonotype was seen many times. This chain connects TRBV10-3 to TRBJ2-5, with 7 bases matching TRBD2. Looked up from germline, CDR1 is ENHRY and CDR2 is SYGVKD. The CDR3 sequence is 14 residues long. With 8 bases clipped from V and 5 bases from J, the junction kept 11 bases outside the gene matches. CDR3 region: CAIGTLSGAETQYF. In DNA, the CDR3 is TGTGCCATCGGAACCCTGAGCGGGGCTGAGACCCAGTACTTC.

This clonotype showed up many times. V usage is TRBV27 and J usage is TRBJ1-1; D unclear. The ends were cut back, 3 bases at V and 4 bases at J, with 9 bases in the middle. Germline V gene data show CDR1 as MNHEY and CDR2 as SMNVEV (reference sequence). The CDR3 sequence is 13 residues long. CDR3 bases: TGTGCCAGCAGTTTCCGCCGAGGCACTGAAGCTTTCTTT. As protein: CASSFRRGTEAFF.

This clonotype was seen many times. This chain joins TRBV15 and TRBJ1-1; 8 positions match TRBD1. The germline V gene encodes CDR1 LNHNV and CDR2 YYDKDF (reference sequence). J gave up 7 bases and V 0 bases, and 4 bases lay outside the gene matches. This CDR3 is built from 14 residues. The CDR3 spells CATSREQGAIEAFF. Written as DNA, the CDR3 is TGTGCCACCAGCAGAGAGCAGGGGGCTATTGAAGCTTTCTTT.

This clonotype was found many times. J is TRBJ2-5 and V is TRBV5-1; TRBD2 aligns across 10 bases. The trim removed 6 bases at V and 3 bases at J, leaving 5 bases unmatched. The CDR3 is 14 amino acids. Germline loops: CDR1 SGHRS, CDR2 YFSETQ. The CDR3 bases are TGCGCCAGCAAACCGGGACTAGCGAAAGAGACCCAGTACTTC. Protein sequence: CASKPGLAKETQYF.

The CDR3 DNA reads TGTGCCAGCTCTGAGGGACAGGGGAGCACTGAAGCTTTCTTT. Translating gives CASSEGQGSTEAFF. The chain combines TRBV18 with TRBJ1-1; TRBD1 agrees at 10 bases. CDR1 and CDR2 from the germline V gene are KGHSH and LQKENI. V trimming: 6 bases; J trimming: 4 bases; junction bases outside the gene matches: 5. The CDR3 runs 14 residues.

This clonotype was observed a handful of times. The V call is TRBV18, the J call TRBJ2-5; no clear D. The germline V gene encodes CDR1 KGHSH and CDR2 LQKENI. The CDR3 spans 14 residues. The V and J ends lost 1 base and 2 bases respectively, with 8 bases between them. The CDR3 sequence is CASSPRQEQETQYF. The CDR3, as DNA: TGTGCCAGCTCACCACGTCAGGAACAAGAGACCCAGTACTTC.

The sample holds a few counts of this clonotype. The rearrangement uses TRBV6-6 and TRBJ2-3; 10 bases map to TRBD2. Germline loops: CDR1 MNHNY, CDR2 SVGAGI (reference sequence). V trimming: 0 bases; J trimming: 4 bases; junction bases outside the gene matches: 4. The CDR3 extends over 16 amino acids. CDR3 sequence: CASSYSSSGGSDTQYF. CDR3 sequence (DNA): TGTGCCAGCAGTTACTCATCTAGCGGGGGTTCAGATACGCAGTATTTT.

This chain connects TRBV11-2 to TRBJ2-2, with D possibly being TRBD1 (5 bases). V was cut by 1 base and J by 0 bases, with 12 bases left in between. The germline V gene encodes CDR1 SGHAT and CDR2 FQNNGV. CDR3 size: 17 residues. This CDR3 reads CASSLAVRVANTGELFF. The DNA of the CDR3 is TGTGCCAGCAGCTTAGCCGTCAGGGTCGCGAACACCGGGGAGCTGTTTTTT.

V and J are TRBV6-2 or TRBV6-3 and TRBJ2-3; 7 bases fit TRBD2. The CDR3 runs to 14 residues. V lost 8 bases and J lost 3; bases outside the gene matches: 8. The germline V gene encodes CDR1 MNHEY and CDR2 SVGEGT. DNA for the CDR3: TGTGCCAGCGGTACTCGGGGAGGGACAGATACGCAGTATTTT. Protein product: CASGTRGGTDTQYF.

This chain uses TRBV12-3 or TRBV12-4 with TRBJ2-1; tentatively, D is TRBD1 or TRBD2 (5 bases each). The CDR3 is 15 residues long. The V end lost 5 bases, the J end lost 0 bases, and 11 bases lay between the germline ends. The CDR3 loop is CASSGARGSYNEQFF. In DNA form, the CDR3 reads TGTGCCAGCAGTGGGGCTCGGGGCTCCTACAATGAGCAGTTCTTC.

The chain links TRBV4-2 to TRBJ1-2; D is uncertain. Germline CDR1 and CDR2: LGHNA and YNFKEQ. Trimming cost V 2 bases and J 9 bases, with 10 bases left between them. The CDR3 totals 12 residues. CDR3 protein: CASSQPRERYTF. The CDR3 bases are TGTGCCAGCAGCCAACCTAGGGAACGCTACACCTTC.